This entry lists 15 T cell receptor beta chains sequenced from one sample in a study of Graves' ophthalmopathy and Graves' hyperthyroidism. Using RNA transcripts, the TCR beta CDR3 regions were amplified. After a first-round RT-PCR with HTBI primers, a second-round multiplex PCR was run. One entry per CDR3 protein results from TCRdb running MiXCR on the multiplex PCR reads. The sample records hundreds of thousands of distinct CDR3 sequences, around 50% being singletons. Sequenced: peripheral blood. These receptors were obtained from an adult man with Graves' ophthalmopathy.

The chain has TRBV7-2 and TRBJ2-2; D might be TRBD1 (6 bases). Germline-derived CDR1 and CDR2 are SGHTA and FQGNSA. Trimming removed 4 bases from V and 5 bases from J, with 14 bases in between. This CDR3 region has 15 residues. The CDR3 DNA reads as TGTGCCAGCAGCTCTCGGGACATAGGGACCGGGGAGCTGTTTTTT. Translation: CASSSRDIGTGELFF.

Details on this clonotype: This could be a read error, since a much larger clone is one nucleotide away. This CDR3 is missing its conserved last phenylalanine or tryptophan, likely due to a read error. The V call is TRBV2, the J call TRBJ1-2, with 10 bases aligning to TRBD1. Trimming took 9 bases from V and 3 from J; bases not matched to a gene: 4. This CDR3 is built from 13 residues. CDR1 is SNHLY, CDR2 FYNNEI, per germline. The CDR3 sequence: CARGQGKDYGYTL. Written as DNA, the CDR3 is TGTGCCAGGGGACAGGGGAAGGACTATGGCTACACCCTC.

Points on this clonotype: A read error may account for a junction end that differs from germline. The CDR3 DNA reads as TGTGCCAGCAGTAGCCTCCAGGGTTACGAGCAGTACTTC. This gives the protein CASSSLQGYEQYF. The gene calls are TRBV10-3 and TRBJ2-7; D is perhaps TRBD1 (5 bases). The CDR3 consists of 13 residues. CDR1 and CDR2 from the germline V gene are ENHRY and SYGVKD.

The J gene is TRBJ2-2, the V gene TRBV2, with 12 bases that match TRBD2. The V gene's germline CDR1 is SNHLY and CDR2 FYNNEI. This CDR3 is built from 15 residues. The junction had 2 bases not matched to a gene; V was cut back by 5 bases and J by 4 bases. This CDR3 is CASSSSGGVTGELFF. The CDR3 region has the DNA TGTGCCAGCAGTTCTAGCGGGGGGGTCACCGGGGAGCTGTTTTTT.

The chain recombines TRBV20-1 with TRBJ2-5; 8 nucleotides align to TRBD2. Germline values: CDR1 DFQATT, CDR2 SNEGSKA (reference sequence). The CDR3 runs 15 residues. After removal of 2 bases from V and 10 bases from J, the junction contained 15 bases not matched to a gene. In DNA form, the CDR3 reads TGCAGTGCTAGAAAAGGATCCATTAGCGGGGATGGCCAGTACTTC. As protein: CSARKGSISGDGQYF.

The chain carries TRBV9 and TRBJ1-6, with a possible D match to TRBD1 (6 bases). The germline V gene encodes CDR1 SGDLS and CDR2 YYNGEE. Trimming left V 4 bases short and J 6 bases short, with 23 bases between. The CDR3 extends over 18 amino acids. In nucleotides, the CDR3 is TGTGCCAGCAGCCTTCACATGGGCGGGGGCGCGCTTAATTCACCCCTCCACTTT. Amino acids: CASSLHMGGGALNSPLHF.

The chain combines TRBV6-6 with TRBJ1-2; D is unclear. The CDR3 runs to 13 residues. Trimming took off 7 bases at V and 2 bases at J, with 11 bases between the two ends. Germline V CDR1 and CDR2: MNHNY, SVGAGI (reference sequence). CDR3 sequence (DNA): TGTGCCAGCACTCCGGACCCGAACTATGGCTACACCTTC. Protein product: CASTPDPNYGYTF.

The chain employs TRBV6-1 and TRBJ1-4; D is uncertain. Germline V gene data show CDR1 as MNHNS and CDR2 as SASEGT. The CDR3 runs 11 residues. With 2 bases removed from V and 16 bases from J, the gap between germline ends came to 11 bases. Here the CDR3 reads CASSESRNWFF. CDR3 nucleotides: TGTGCCAGCAGTGAATCGAGAAATTGGTTTTTT.

This rearrangement joins TRBV2 to TRBJ1-4; D ambiguous. Germline lookup yields CDR1 SNHLY and CDR2 FYNNEI. CDR3 length: 14 residues. V dropped 4 bases and J dropped 5 bases, with 11 bases sitting between them. CDR3 loop: CASSAGANNEKLFF. CDR3 DNA sequence: TGTGCCAGCAGTGCGGGAGCAAACAATGAAAAACTGTTTTTT.

Ten or more counts support this clonotype. This chain links TRBV10-3 with TRBJ1-2, with D unclear. The CDR3 has 15 amino acids. V was clipped by 2 bases and J by 0 bases, with 10 bases between them. Looked up from germline, CDR1 is ENHRY and CDR2 is SYGVKD. The CDR3 bases are TGTGCCATCAGTGAGGGCCAGTCTTCTAACTATGGCTACACCTTC. This translates into CAISEGQSSNYGYTF.

The chain is built from TRBV7-2 and TRBJ1-4; TRBD1 aligns across 8 bases. CDR1 is SGHTA, CDR2 FQGNSA, per germline. The trim removed 1 base at V and 8 bases at J, leaving 3 bases unmatched. The CDR3 consists of 14 residues. The CDR3 reads CASSLDGQGEKLFF. The DNA of the CDR3 is TGTGCCAGCAGCTTAGATGGACAGGGCGAAAAACTGTTTTTT. The whole variable domain, filled in from reference TRBV7-2 and TRBJ1-4, reads GAGVSQSPSNKVTEKGKDVELRCDPISGHTALYWYRQSLGQGLEFLIYFQGNSAPDKSGLPSDRFSAERTGGSVSTLTIQRTQQEDSAVYLCASSLDGQGEKLFFGSGTQLSVL.

This clonotype was detected only a few times. The genes are TRBV5-1 and TRBJ1-1; D gene ambiguous. V was cut by 4 bases and J by 3 bases, with 13 bases left in between. CDR3 size: 14 residues. Germline lookup yields CDR1 SGHRS and CDR2 YFSETQ. CDR3 residues: CASSIGGWYTEAFF. The DNA for the CDR3 is TGCGCCAGCAGCATTGGAGGGTGGTACACTGAAGCTTTCTTT.

On this clonotype: Possible read error: a much larger clone is one base away. This chain links TRBV2 with TRBJ1-6; D may be TRBD1 (6 bases). Germline V gene lookup returns CDR1 SNHLY and CDR2 FYNNEI. CDR3 length: 13 residues. CDR3 nucleotides: TGTGTCAGCAGGGTTAGGGGGAATTCACCCCTCCACTTT. This translates into CVSRVRGNSPLHF.

This clonotype has just a few counts. CDR3 sequence reads: CASSSEGFEETQYF. For the CDR3, the DNA is TGTGCCAGCAGCTCCGAGGGCTTTGAGGAGACCCAGTACTTC. V is TRBV7-2 and J is TRBJ2-5; tentatively, D is TRBD2 (5 bases). CDR1 is SGHTA and CDR2 is FQGNSA in the germline V gene. Trimming cost V 4 bases and J 5 bases, with 14 bases left between them. This CDR3 spans 14 amino acids.

This clonotype was counted between two and nine times. The chain joins TRBV12-5 to TRBJ1-2; D is unclear. CDR1 is LGHNT and CDR2 is FRNRAP in the germline V gene. Trimming left V 7 bases short and J 5 bases short, with 14 bases between. The CDR3 spans 13 residues. CDR3 DNA sequence: TGTGCTAGTGTTCCCAGGATCGTTTATGGCTACACCTTC. Translation: CASVPRIVYGYTF.